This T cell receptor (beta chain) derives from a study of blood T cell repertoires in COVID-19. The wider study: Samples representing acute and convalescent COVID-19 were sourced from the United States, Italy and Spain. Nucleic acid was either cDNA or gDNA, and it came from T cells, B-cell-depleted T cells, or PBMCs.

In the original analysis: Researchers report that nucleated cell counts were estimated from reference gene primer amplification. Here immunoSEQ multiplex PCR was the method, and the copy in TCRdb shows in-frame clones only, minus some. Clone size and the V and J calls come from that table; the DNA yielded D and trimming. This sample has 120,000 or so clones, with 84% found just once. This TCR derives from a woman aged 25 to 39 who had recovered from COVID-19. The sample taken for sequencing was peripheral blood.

The CDR3 nucleotides read TGCGCCAGCAGCTTGGCTAGACAGGGGGAGCAGTACTTC. It encodes CASSLARQGEQYF. The V gene is TRBV5-1, the J gene TRBJ2-7; 8 positions agree with TRBD1. V gave up 0 bases and J gave up 7 bases; unmatched junction bases: 3. CDR3 length: 13 residues. Per germline, CDR1 SGHRS and CDR2 YFSETQ.